This entry features one TCR beta chain sequence. In TCRdb, the 5' RACE reads were re-called with MiXCR into one record per CDR3 protein. The sample lists some 82,000 distinct CDR3 sequences; 4% to 5.5% were seen once. The data were taken from a study of T cells of healthy individuals. The CDR3 has 18 amino acids. Trimming stripped 3 bases from V and 5 bases from J, with 23 bases between. Germline lookup yields CDR1 MNHEY and CDR2 SMNVEV (reference sequence). The chain recombines TRBV27 with TRBJ2-1; the D is unclear. The sequence came from a female donor in good health. This chain's CDR3 is CASSLVYNQPLRDNEQFF. The CDR3 bases are TGTGCCAGCAGTTTGGTTTACAACCAACCCCTTCGGGACAATGAGCAGTTCTTC.